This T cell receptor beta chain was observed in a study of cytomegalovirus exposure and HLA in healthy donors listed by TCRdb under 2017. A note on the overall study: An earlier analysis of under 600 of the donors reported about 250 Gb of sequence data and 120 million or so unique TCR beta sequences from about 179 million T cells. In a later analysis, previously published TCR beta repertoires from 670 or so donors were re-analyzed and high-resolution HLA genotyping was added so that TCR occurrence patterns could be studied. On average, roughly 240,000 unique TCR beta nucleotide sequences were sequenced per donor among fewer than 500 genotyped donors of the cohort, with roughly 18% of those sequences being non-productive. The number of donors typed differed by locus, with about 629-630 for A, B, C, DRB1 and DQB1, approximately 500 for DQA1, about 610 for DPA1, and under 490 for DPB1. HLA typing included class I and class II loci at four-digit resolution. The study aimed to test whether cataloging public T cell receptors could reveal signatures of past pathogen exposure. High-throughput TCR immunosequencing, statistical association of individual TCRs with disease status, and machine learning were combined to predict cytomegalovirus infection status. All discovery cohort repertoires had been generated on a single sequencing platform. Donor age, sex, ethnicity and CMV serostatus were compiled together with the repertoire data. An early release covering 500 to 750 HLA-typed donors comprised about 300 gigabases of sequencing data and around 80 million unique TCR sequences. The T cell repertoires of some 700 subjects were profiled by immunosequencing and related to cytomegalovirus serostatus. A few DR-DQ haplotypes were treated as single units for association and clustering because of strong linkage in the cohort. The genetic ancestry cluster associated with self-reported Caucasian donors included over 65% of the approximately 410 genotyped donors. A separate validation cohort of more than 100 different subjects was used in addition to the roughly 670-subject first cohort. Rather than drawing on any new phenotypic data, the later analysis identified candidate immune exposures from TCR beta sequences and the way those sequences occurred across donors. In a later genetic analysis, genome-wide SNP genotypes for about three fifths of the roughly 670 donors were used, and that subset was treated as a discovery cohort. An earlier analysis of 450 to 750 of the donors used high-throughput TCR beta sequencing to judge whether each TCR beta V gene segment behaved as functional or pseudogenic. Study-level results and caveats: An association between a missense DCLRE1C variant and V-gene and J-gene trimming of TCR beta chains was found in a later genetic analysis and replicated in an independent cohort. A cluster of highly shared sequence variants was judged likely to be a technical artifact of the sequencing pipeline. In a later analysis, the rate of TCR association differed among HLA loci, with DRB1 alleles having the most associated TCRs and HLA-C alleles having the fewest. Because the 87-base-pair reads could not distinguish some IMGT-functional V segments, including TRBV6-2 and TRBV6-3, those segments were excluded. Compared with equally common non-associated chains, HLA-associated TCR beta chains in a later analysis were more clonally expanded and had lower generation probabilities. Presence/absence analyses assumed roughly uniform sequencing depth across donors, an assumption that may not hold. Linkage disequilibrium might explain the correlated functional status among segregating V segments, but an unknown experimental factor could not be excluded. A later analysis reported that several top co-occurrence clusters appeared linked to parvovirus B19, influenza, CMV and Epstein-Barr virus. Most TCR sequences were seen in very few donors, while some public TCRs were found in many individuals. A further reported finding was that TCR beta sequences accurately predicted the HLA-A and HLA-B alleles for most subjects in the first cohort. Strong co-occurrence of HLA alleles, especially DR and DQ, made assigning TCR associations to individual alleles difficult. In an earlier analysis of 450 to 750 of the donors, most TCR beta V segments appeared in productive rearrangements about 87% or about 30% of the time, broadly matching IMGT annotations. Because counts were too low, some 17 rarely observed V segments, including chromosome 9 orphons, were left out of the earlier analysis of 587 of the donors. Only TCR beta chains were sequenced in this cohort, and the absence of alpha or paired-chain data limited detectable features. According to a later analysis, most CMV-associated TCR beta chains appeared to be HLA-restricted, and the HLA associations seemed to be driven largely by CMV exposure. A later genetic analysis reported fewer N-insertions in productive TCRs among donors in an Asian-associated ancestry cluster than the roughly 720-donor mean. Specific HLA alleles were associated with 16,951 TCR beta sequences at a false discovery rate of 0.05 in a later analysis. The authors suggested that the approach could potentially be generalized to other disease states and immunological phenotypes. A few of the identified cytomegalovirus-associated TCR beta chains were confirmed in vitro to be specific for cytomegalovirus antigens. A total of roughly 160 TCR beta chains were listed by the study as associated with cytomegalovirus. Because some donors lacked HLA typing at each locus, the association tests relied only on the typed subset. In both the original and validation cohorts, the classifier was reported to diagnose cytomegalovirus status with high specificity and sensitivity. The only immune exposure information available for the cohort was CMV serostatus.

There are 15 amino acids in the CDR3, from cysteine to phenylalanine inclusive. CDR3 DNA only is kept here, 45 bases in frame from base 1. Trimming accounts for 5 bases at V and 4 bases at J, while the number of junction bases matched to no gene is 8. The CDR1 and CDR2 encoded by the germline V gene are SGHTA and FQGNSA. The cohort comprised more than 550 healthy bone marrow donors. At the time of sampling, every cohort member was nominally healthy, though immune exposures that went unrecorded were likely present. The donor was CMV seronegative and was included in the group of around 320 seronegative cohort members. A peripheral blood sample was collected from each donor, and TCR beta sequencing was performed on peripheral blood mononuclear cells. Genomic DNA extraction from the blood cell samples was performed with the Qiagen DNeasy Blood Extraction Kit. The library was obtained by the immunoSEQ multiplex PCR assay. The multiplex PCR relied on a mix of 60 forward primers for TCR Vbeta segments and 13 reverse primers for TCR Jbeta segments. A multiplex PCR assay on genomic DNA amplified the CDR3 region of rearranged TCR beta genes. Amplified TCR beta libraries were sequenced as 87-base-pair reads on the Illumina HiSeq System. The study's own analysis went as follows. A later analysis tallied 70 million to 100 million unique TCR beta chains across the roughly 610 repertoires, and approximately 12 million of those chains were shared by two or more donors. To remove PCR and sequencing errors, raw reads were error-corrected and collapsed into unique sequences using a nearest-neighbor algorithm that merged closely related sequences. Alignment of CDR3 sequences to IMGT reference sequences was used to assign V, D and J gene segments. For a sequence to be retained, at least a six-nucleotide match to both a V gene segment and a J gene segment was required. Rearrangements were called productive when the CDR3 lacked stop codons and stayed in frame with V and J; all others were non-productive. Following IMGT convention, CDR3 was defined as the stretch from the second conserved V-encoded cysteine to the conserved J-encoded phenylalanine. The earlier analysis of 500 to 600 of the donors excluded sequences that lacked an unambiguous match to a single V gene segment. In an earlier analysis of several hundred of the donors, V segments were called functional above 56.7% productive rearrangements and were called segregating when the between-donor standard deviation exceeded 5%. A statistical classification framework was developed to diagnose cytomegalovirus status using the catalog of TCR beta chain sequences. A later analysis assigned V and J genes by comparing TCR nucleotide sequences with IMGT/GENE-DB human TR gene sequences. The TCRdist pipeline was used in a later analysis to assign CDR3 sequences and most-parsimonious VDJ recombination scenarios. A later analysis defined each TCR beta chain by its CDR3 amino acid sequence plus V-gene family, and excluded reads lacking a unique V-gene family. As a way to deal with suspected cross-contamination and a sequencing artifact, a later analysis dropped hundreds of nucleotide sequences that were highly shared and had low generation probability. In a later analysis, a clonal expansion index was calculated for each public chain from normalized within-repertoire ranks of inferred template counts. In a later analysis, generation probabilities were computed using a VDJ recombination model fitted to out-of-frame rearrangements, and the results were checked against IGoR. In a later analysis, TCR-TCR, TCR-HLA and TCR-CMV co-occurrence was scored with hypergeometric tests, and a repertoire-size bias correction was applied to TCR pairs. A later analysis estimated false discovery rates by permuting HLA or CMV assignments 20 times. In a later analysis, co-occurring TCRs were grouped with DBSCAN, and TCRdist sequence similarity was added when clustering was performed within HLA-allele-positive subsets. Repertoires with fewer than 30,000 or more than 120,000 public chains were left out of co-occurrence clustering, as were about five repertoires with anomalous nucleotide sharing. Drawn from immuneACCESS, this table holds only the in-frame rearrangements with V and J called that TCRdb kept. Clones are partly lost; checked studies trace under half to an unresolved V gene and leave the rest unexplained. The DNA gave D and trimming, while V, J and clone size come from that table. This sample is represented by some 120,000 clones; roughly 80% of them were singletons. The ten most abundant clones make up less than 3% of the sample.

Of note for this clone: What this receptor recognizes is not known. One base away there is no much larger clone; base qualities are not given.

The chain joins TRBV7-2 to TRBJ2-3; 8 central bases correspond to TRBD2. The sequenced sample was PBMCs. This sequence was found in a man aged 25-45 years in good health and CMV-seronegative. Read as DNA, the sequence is TGTGCCAGCAGCCCACAAGCGGGAGACGCAGATACGCAGTATTTT. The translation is CASSPQAGDADTQYF.